This T cell receptor (beta chain) came from a study of T cells in localized non-small cell lung cancer. Points from the study as a whole: Uninvolved adjacent lung showed higher T cell clonality than tumor. Turning up in adjacent lung were a median around 60 of the top 100 tumor clones.

Points on this clone: What it binds is not known.

Deletions cut 7 bases from V and 5 bases from J, with 21 bases between. The germline gives CDR1 WNHNN, CDR2 SYGVQD (reference sequence). CDR3 size: 15 residues. Assay: immunoSEQ multiplex PCR; the TCRdb copy retains only in-frame clones and omits some. Of about 20,000 clones listed, around 87% are singletons. Sequenced material: PBMCs, taken before any cancer treatment. The clonotype originates from a man aged 35-69 years with stage II squamous cell lung carcinoma. The chain links TRBV10-1 to TRBJ2-7; D remains ambiguous. The chain's CDR3 is CASNPPSLNRDEQYF. In nucleotides, the CDR3 is TGCGCCAGCAACCCCCCGAGTCTCAATCGGGACGAGCAGTACTTC.